This TCR delta chain emerged from a study of Vδ1+ human thymocytes. Notes on the study in general: Many TRG clonotypes were shared between donors; TRD repertoires were essentially private. In the thymus, TRG and TRD repertoires looked highly polyclonal with Gaussian CDR3 lengths. Thymic delta-chain repertoires held roughly 20% Vdelta2 sequences and few Vdelta3, despite high sort purity. The authors advised highly purified populations and single-cell validation.

RNA was extracted from the cells and then reverse transcribed. Pooled V-gene forward primers with one constant-region reverse primer generated the CDR3 amplicons by multiplex PCR. TCRdb re-identified clones in the multiplex PCR reads via CATT. Found here are approximately 58,000 delta-chain clones, over 13% of them singletons; the top ten hold around 0.37%. Vdelta1+ thymocyte sorts reached between about 96% and 99.6% purity. As regards this clone: What it recognizes is unknown. The limits of the CDR3 on the DNA are not certain, so only TCRdb's listed CDR3 is given.

A total of 30 residues make up the CDR3, ends included. Germline CDR1 NSMFDY, CDR2 ISSIKDK. V usage is TRAV29/DV5 and J usage is TRDJ1; the table gives TRDD3 as D, unverified against the DNA. The TCR comes from a girl in the first two years of life who had congenital heart surgery. The material sequenced was Vdelta1+ gamma-delta thymocytes from the thymus. Subset in this sample: FACS-sorted CD3+ TCRalphabeta- TCRVdelta1+ TCRVdelta2- thymocytes. The CDR3 region is CSVLLCSNFGDFLLKLGDTQIHLYTDKLIF.